Given below is one T cell receptor beta chain in context. This sample is drawn from a study of blood T cell repertoires in COVID-19. Study-level information: The United States, Italy and Spain were the sources of the acute and convalescent COVID-19 samples. The cDNA or gDNA used as material had been derived from T cells, B-cell-depleted T cells, or PBMCs.

The V and J ends lost 3 bases and 6 bases, in that order; junction bases with no gene match: 8. CDR1 is ENHRY, CDR2 SYGVKD, per germline. The CDR3 contains 16 residues. Original processing methods: Estimated nucleated cell counts came from reference gene primer amplification. Produced via immunoSEQ multiplex PCR; TCRdb's table is partial and in-frame only. From that table come the V and J calls and clone size; the DNA was used to work out D and trimming. Here the sample spans about 200,000 clones, about four fifths being singletons. Sequenced sample: peripheral blood. The chain combines TRBV10-3 with TRBJ1-5, with 10 nucleotides matching TRBD1. The source of this sequence is a woman between 40 and 50 years old with acute or convalescent COVID-19. Here the CDR3 DNA reads TGTGCCATCAGTGACCCCGACAGGGGGCACGGTCAGCCCCAGCATTTT. Amino acids: CAISDPDRGHGQPQHF.